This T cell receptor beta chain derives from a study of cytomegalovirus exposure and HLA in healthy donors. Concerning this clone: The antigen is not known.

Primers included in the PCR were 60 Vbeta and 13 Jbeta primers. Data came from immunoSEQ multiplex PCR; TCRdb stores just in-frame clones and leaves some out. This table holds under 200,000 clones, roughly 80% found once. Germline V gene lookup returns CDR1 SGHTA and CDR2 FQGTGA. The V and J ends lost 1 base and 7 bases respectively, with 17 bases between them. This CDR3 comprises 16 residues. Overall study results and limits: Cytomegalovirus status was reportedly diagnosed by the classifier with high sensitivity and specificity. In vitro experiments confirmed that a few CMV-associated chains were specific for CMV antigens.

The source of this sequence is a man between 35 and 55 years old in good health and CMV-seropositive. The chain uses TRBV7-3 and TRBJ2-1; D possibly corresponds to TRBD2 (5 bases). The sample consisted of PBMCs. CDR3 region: CASSLIGYRSGNEQFF. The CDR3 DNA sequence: TGTGCCAGCAGCTTAATTGGCTACCGATCGGGAAATGAGCAGTTCTTC. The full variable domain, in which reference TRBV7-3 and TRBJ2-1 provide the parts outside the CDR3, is GAGVSQTPSNKVTEKGKYVELRCDPISGHTALYWYRQSLGQGPEFLIYFQGTGAADDSGLPNDRFFAVRPEGSVSTLKIQRTERGDSAVYLCASSLIGYRSGNEQFFGPGTRLTVL.